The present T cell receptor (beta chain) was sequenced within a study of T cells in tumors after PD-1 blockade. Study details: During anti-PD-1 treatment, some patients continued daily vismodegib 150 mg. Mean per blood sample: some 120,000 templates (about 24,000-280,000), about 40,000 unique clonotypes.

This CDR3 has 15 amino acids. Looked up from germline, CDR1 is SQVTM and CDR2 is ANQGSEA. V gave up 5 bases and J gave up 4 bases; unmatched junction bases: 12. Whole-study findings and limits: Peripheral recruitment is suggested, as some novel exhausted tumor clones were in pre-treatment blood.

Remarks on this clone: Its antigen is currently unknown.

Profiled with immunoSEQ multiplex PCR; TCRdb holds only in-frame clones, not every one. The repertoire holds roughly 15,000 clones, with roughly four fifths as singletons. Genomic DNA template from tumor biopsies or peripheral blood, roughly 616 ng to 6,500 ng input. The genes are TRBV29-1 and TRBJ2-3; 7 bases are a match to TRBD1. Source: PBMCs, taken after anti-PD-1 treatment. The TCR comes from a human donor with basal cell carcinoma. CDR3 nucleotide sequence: TGCAGCGTTAAGGATCTACAGGGGCGCTCAGATACGCAGTATTTT. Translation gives CSVKDLQGRSDTQYF.